The T cell receptor beta chain under discussion was sequenced for a study of blood T cell repertoires in COVID-19. In the study overall: Italy, Spain and the United States were the sources of the convalescent and acute COVID-19 samples. T cells, B-cell-depleted T cells, or PBMCs supplied cDNA or gDNA.

Under the authors' procedure: Nucleated cell counts were estimated from reference gene primer amplification. Assay used: immunoSEQ multiplex PCR; TCRdb lists only in-frame clones, some missing. For V, J and clone size, that table is used; D and trimming come from the DNA. Among fewer than 25,000 clones, around 87% were seen once, and the ten largest hold approximately 24%. This clone came up once. The sequencing input was peripheral blood. This TCR was sampled from a human donor with active COVID-19. The donor label of this sample is uncertain.

CDR3 region: CATSSRTGPYEQYF. The CDR3 region has the DNA TGTGCCACCAGCAGCCGGACAGGTCCCTACGAGCAGTACTTC. The rearrangement joins TRBV15 to TRBJ2-7; 7 bases are shared with TRBD1. Trimming at V came to 3 bases and at J to 2 bases, leaving 4 bases not matched to a gene. The CDR3 has 14 amino acids. The V gene's germline CDR1 is LNHNV and CDR2 YYDKDF (reference sequence). The full variable domain, completed using reference TRBV15 and TRBJ2-7, is DAMVIQNPRYQVTQFGKPVTLSCSQTLNHNVMYWYQQKSSQAPKLLFHYYDKDFNNEADTPDNFQSRRPNTSFCFLDIRSPGLGDTAMYLCATSSRTGPYEQYFGPGTRLTVT.